This T cell receptor (beta chain) was recorded in a study of blood T cell repertoires in COVID-19. Study as a whole: From the United States, Italy and Spain came samples of acute and convalescent COVID-19.

Generated by immunoSEQ multiplex PCR, the TCRdb table keeps only in-frame clones and is missing some. The top ten clones hold over 8.5% of a sample with 71,000 or so clones, around 80% of them seen once. Germline assignment: CDR1 SEHNR and CDR2 FQNEAQ (reference sequence). V dropped 4 bases and J dropped 0; count of bases not matched to a gene: 12. The CDR3 length is 18 residues. This chain links TRBV7-9 with TRBJ2-3; 8 positions agree with TRBD2. This clonotype was obtained from a man between 45 and 60 years old with acute or convalescent COVID-19. Sample: peripheral blood. The CDR3 region has the DNA TGTGCCAGCAGCTCCGCCGGACTAGCACCAGAGAGCACAGATACGCAGTATTTT. Amino acids: CASSSAGLAPESTDTQYF. Supplemented by reference TRBV7-9 and TRBJ2-3, the full variable domain reads DTGVSQNPRHKITKRGQNVTFRCDPISEHNRLYWYRQTLGQGPEFLTYFQNEAQLEKSRLLSDRFSAERPKGSFSTLEIQRTEQGDSAMYLCASSSAGLAPESTDTQYFGPGTRLTVL.